This TCR beta chain was sequenced during a study of blood T cells in healthy people across ages. A second PCR, run for about 7 to 11 cycles, used a sample-barcoded 5' primer plus a J-beta primer mix. MiXCR, run by TCRdb on the 5' RACE reads, gives a single entry per CDR3 protein. The repertoire holds around 620,000 distinct CDR3 sequences, with 25% to 30% as singletons. This clonotype appeared once. Germline lookup yields CDR1 SGHTA and CDR2 FQGNSA. The V gene lost 0 bases and the J gene lost 4 bases, with 12 bases spanning the gap. The CDR3 runs to 15 residues. This TCR came from an older woman in good health. Input material: blood. The chain recombines TRBV7-2 with TRBJ2-5; possibly TRBD1 for D (5 bases). This CDR3 reads CASSLAGKDRETQYF. The CDR3 DNA is TGTGCCAGCAGCTTAGCGGGGAAAGACAGAGAGACCCAGTACTTC.